This T cell receptor (beta chain) stems from a study of blood T cell repertoires in COVID-19. Looking at the study overall: COVID-19 samples, acute and convalescent, were from the United States, Italy and Spain.

J gave up 3 bases and V 4 bases, and 14 bases lay outside the gene matches. The CDR3 covers 17 residues. Germline CDR1 SGHTA, CDR2 FQGNSA. The table came from immunoSEQ multiplex PCR; TCRdb's copy has only in-frame clones and leaves some out. The sample contains 300,000 to 450,000 clones, roughly 86% of which appear only once. V is TRBV7-2 and J is TRBJ1-1; 7 nucleotides align to TRBD1. The TCR sequence derives from a human donor with acute or convalescent COVID-19. The donor label of this sample is uncertain. Material: peripheral blood. In nucleotides, the CDR3 is TGTGCCAGCAGCTCCACAGGGGTTCGGGTGTTGGACACTGAAGCTTTCTTT. This sequence encodes CASSSTGVRVLDTEAFF.